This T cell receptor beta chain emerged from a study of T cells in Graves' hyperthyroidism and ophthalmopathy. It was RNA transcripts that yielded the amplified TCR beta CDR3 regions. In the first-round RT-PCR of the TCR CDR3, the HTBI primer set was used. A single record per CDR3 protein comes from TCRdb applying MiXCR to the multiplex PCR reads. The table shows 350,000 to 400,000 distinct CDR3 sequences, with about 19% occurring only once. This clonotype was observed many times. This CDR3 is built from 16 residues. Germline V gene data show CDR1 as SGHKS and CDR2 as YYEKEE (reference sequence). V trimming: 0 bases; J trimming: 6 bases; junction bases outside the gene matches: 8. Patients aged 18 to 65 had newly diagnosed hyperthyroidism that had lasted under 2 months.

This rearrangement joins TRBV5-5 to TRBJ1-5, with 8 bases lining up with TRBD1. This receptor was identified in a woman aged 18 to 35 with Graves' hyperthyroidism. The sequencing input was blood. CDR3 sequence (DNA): TGTGCCAGCAGCTTGGGACAGGGGACTCTTAGTCAGCCCCAGCATTTT. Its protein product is CASSLGQGTLSQPQHF.